This TCR beta chain was profiled in a study of tumor-infiltrating lymphocytes in primary liver carcinoma. Across the study: Sequencing of the samples generated roughly 3.65 to 7.13 million productive TCRbeta reads, with similar yields across tissue types. Broader study findings: Less overlap was seen in tumor-adjacent and tumor-blood pairs than in tumor region pairs. Tumor top-250-clone fractions significantly exceeded those of blood (p = 0.039).

RNA isolated from unsorted whole blood supplied the blood RNA, with germline DNA also extracted. Preoperatively, four milliliters of peripheral blood were collected. Trimming removed 4 bases at V and 5 bases at J, with 10 bases between. The CDR3 spans 13 residues. Germline V gene lookup returns CDR1 SGHRS and CDR2 YFSETQ. Total RNA (roughly 540 ng) served as template for TCR beta cDNA synthesis primed by a constant-region primer. Libraries for TCR beta were built through three nested multiplex PCR rounds, which together made up a slightly modified ARM-PCR procedure. Forward primers for TRBV1-TRBV30 and a C-beta reverse primer served the first two PCR rounds, at roughly 10 cycles each. From the multiplex PCR reads, TCRdb called clonotypes with MiXCR, one entry per CDR3 protein. The data contain 330,000 or so distinct CDR3 sequences, approximately 64% of them seen just once; the ten biggest clones take up about 6.3%.

About this clonotype: Its antigen remains unidentified.

V is TRBV5-1 and J is TRBJ2-1; D is perhaps TRBD2 (5 bases). This clonotype originated in a man aged 40-55 years with primary liver carcinoma and hepatitis B virus infection. Sequencing was performed on peripheral blood. CDR3 nucleotide sequence: TGCGCCAGCAGCCCGGCCGGGAACAATGAGCAGTTCTTC. Translating it yields CASSPAGNNEQFF.